Listed here is a single TCR beta chain. Its antigen is currently unknown. One end of the junction does not line up with germline, which may come from a read error. In germline, CDR1 is SSHAT, CDR2 FNYEAQ (reference sequence). There are 19 residues in the CDR3. The PCR used 60 Vbeta and 13 Jbeta primers. Produced via immunoSEQ multiplex PCR; TCRdb's table is partial and in-frame only. The sample totals approximately 50,000 clones. The data originate from a study of cytomegalovirus exposure and HLA in healthy donors. Study-wide results and caveats: In vitro checks showed that a few CMV-associated chains really do target CMV antigens. A later analysis found common viral pathogens apparently linked to several of the most significant clusters. In a later analysis, most CMV-associated TCR beta chains appeared HLA-restricted.

Material for sequencing was PBMCs. The chain carries TRBV7-7 and TRBJ2-6; TRBD1 matches 9 bases. This clonotype was sampled from a female donor in good health and CMV-seronegative. The CDR3 loop reads CASSRRVGTGYSGANVLTF. The CDR3 DNA is TGTGCTAGCAGCCGCCGGGTGGGGACAGGGTACTCTGGGGCCAACGTCCTGACTTTC.